Listed below are T cell receptor beta chains from one sample, sequenced in a study of CD8 T cells in ankylosing spondylitis. Using its own MiXCR run on the 5' RACE reads, TCRdb lists one record per CDR3 protein. The top ten clones hold roughly a third of a sample with roughly 230,000 distinct CDR3 sequences, approximately 20% of them seen once. Sequences were obtained from blood, either unsorted or a sorted T cell fraction (not recorded which). The receptor source for this set is a male donor with ankylosing spondylitis or in good health (not recorded which). The CDR3 runs from the conserved cysteine through the conserved F or W. Fields, in order: clone size, V gene, J gene, D gene, CDR3 DNA, CDR3 protein. D genes are given only for firm matches. Only some rows state a clone size, as once, few, many or a class for expanded clones.

few	TRBV29-1	TRBJ2-5	-	TGCAGCGTTGAAGGGGACAACCAAGAGACCCAGTACTTC	CSVEGDNQETQYF
few	TRBV29-1	TRBJ2-7	-	TGCAGCGCGAGGGGTAGCCCGTACGAGCAGTACTTC	CSARGSPYEQYF
-	TRBV10-3	TRBJ2-3	TRBD2	TGTGCCACCAGTAGCGGGGTGAGCACAGATACGCAGTATTTT	CATSSGVSTDTQYF
many	TRBV6-2/TRBV6-3	TRBJ1-1	-	TGTGCCAGCAGTTATTCCGACAGTGTGCCCACTGAAGCTTTCTTT	CASSYSDSVPTEAFF
few	TRBV10-3	TRBJ2-1	-	TGTGCCATCAGTGAGTCGGGCCAGGGGGGGTTCTTC	CAISESGQGGFF
few	TRBV27	TRBJ2-1	-	TGTGCCAGCAGTTTTGTAGGTGGGAATGAGCAGTTCTTC	CASSFVGGNEQFF
many	TRBV12-3/TRBV12-4	TRBJ2-2	TRBD1	TGTGCCAGCAGTCCACGGACAGGGCCGACCGGGGAGCTGTTTTTT	CASSPRTGPTGELFF
-	TRBV15	TRBJ1-1	TRBD1	TGTGCCACCAGCAGAGATGGGCAGGGGGCGAGTGGCACTGAAGCTTTCTTT	CATSRDGQGASGTEAFF
few	TRBV27	TRBJ2-5	TRBD1	TGTGCCAGCAGTCTCCGGGACAGGGAGGGAGAGACCCAGTACTTC	CASSLRDREGETQYF
few	TRBV5-1	TRBJ2-1	-	TGCGCCAGCAGTCCTTCAAATGAGCAGTTCTTC	CASSPSNEQFF
-	TRBV18	TRBJ2-5	-	TGTGCCAGCTCACCAGGTCTAGAGTCAGGCGGTGACCAAGAGACCCAGTACTTC	CASSPGLESGGDQETQYF
few	TRBV11-2	TRBJ2-3	TRBD2	TGTGCCAGCAGCTTAGACCTTCTAGCGGGATTATCAGATACGCAGTATTTT	CASSLDLLAGLSDTQYF
-	TRBV12-3/TRBV12-4	TRBJ1-1	-	TGTGCCAGCAGTTTACGCGGGTCTACCTCTGAAGCTTTCTTT	CASSLRGSTSEAFF
few	TRBV27	TRBJ2-7	TRBD1	TGTGCCAGCAGCAAGGACAGGGGGATCACCAGCTCCTACGAGCAGTACTTC	CASSKDRGITSSYEQYF
-	TRBV20-1	TRBJ2-1	TRBD2	TGCAGTGCTCTCCTAGCGGGAGGCGAGTACAATGAGCAGTTCTTC	CSALLAGGEYNEQFF